The T cell receptor (beta chain) under discussion was sequenced for a study of T cells in Graves' hyperthyroidism and ophthalmopathy. The wider study: Before treatment of any kind, peripheral blood was taken at initial diagnosis.

Amplified regions were TCR beta CDR3 sequences from RNA transcripts. The TCR CDR3 was amplified in a first-round RT-PCR using the HTBI primer set. MiXCR, run by TCRdb on the multiplex PCR reads, gives a single entry per CDR3 protein. The sample lists 600,000 to 900,000 distinct CDR3 sequences, approximately 16% occurring once. Isolation of PBMCs was performed on about 9.9 ml fresh peripheral blood. Study-level points and caveats: By a 13 V-J model, ophthalmopathy was set apart from stable hyperthyroidism. The model made its ophthalmopathy prediction, and onset followed a median 6.5 months later.

CDR1 is LGHDT, CDR2 YNNKEL, per germline (reference sequence). The CDR3 length is 17 residues. With 0 bases removed from V and 5 bases from J, the gap between germline ends came to 19 bases. This clonotype was picked up a small number of times. No antigen is known for it. The V call is TRBV3-1, the J call TRBJ2-5; perhaps TRBD2 as D (5 bases). Sequences were obtained from blood. The TCR originated in a young man with Graves' hyperthyroidism. CDR3 loop: CASSQEWGAADGETQYF. The CDR3 DNA reads as TGTGCCAGCAGCCAAGAATGGGGAGCGGCGGACGGGGAGACCCAGTACTTC.